Sequencing of this T cell receptor (beta chain) was carried out in a study of T cell responses to AZD1222 COVID-19 vaccine. Sequenced by immunoSEQ multiplex PCR; TCRdb stores in-frame clones only, minus some. The sample includes around 110,000 clones, roughly nine tenths of them seen just once. The J segment lost 0 bases and the V segment lost 4 bases, leaving 3 bases of the junction unmatched. This CDR3 is 14 amino acids long. In germline, CDR1 is ENHRY, CDR2 SYGVKD. The TCR was taken from an adult in good health. This rearrangement joins TRBV10-3 to TRBJ2-7; TRBD2 matches at 7 bases. Sequencing was performed on peripheral blood, taken on day 0 of AZD1222 vaccination. The CDR3 region is CAISVGGSSYEQYF. The CDR3, as DNA: TGTGCCATCAGTGTAGGCGGGAGCTCCTACGAGCAGTACTTC.